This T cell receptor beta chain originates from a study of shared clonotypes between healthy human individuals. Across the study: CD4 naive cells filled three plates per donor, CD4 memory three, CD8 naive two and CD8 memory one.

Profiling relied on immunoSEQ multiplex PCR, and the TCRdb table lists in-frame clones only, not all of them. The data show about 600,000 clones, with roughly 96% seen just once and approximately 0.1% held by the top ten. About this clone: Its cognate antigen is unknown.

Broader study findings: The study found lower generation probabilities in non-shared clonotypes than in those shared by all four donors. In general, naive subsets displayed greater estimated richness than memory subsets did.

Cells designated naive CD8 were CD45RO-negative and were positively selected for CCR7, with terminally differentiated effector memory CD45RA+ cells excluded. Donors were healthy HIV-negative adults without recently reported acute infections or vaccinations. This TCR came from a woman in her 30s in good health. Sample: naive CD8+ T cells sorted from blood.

The CDR3 DNA follows: TGTGCCAGCAGTTTAGCCTTACGGGTTTCCACAGATACGCAGTATTTT. Its protein is CASSLALRVSTDTQYF. V gene TRBV27 combines with J gene TRBJ2-3; D remains unclear. This CDR3 comprises 16 residues. The V gene lost 2 bases and the J gene lost 2 bases, with 14 bases spanning the gap. Germline V gene data show CDR1 as MNHEY and CDR2 as SMNVEV (reference sequence).